The count of the clone carrying this T cell receptor beta chain is one. The data were obtained in a study of blood T cell repertoires in COVID-19. Sequencing was performed with immunoSEQ multiplex PCR; in TCRdb, only in-frame clones are kept and a portion is missing. The sample shows a few hundred thousand clones, roughly 86% of them seen only once. The clonotype originates from a man aged 40-55 years who had recovered from COVID-19. Sequenced input: peripheral blood.

CDR3 region: CASSLDRYGGYTF. Written as DNA, the CDR3 is TGTGCCAGCAGCTTAGATAGATACGGGGGCTACACCTTC. The chain links TRBV7-8 to TRBJ1-2; D uncertain. Germline V CDR1 and CDR2: SGHVS, FQNEAQ. The CDR3 is made up of 13 amino acids. The V end was cut by 1 base, the J end by 8 bases, with 11 bases between.